One and the same sample provided the 26 T cell receptor beta chains below, sequenced in a study of response to subunit inactivated influenza vaccine (dated by TCRdb to the late 2010s). The time point label for this specimen denotes: 45 to 55 days after influenza vaccine administration. Library preparation employed RT-PCR. Sequencer: Illumina HiSeq 2500. TCRdb reprocessing: public reads trimmed at Q25 with fastp, clones called with MiXCR, in-frame beta chains kept. When rows share a CDR3 protein, they turn into one entry using the most common DNA and genes. The sample records roughly 150,000 distinct CDR3 sequences, approximately 10% of which are singletons. The biggest ten clones account for roughly 12% of the sample. Sequenced here: non-naive T cells sorted from PBMCs, sampled more than 35 days after vaccination. The label giving this sample's cell subset or site can be read as: memory T cell fraction. These receptors originate from a man aged 45-65 years who received an inactivated influenza vaccine. Donor details come from another sample of the same person, matched by shared clones.

This clonotype was recorded a few times. The genes are TRBV20-1 and TRBJ2-7; D not certain. Germline V lookup: CDR1 DFQATT, CDR2 SNEGSKA (reference sequence). The CDR3 contains 17 residues. With 0 bases removed from V and 0 bases from J, the gap between germline ends came to 18 bases. The DNA of the CDR3 is TGCAGTGCTAGAGATCCCCAGCCCCCTGAGAGCTCCTACGAGCAGTACTTC. Its protein is CSARDPQPPESSYEQYF.

This clonotype was recorded at least ten times. This rearrangement joins TRBV2 to TRBJ2-5; no clear D gene. The CDR3 sequence is 12 residues long. Germline values: CDR1 SNHLY, CDR2 FYNNEI. Trimming pared 7 bases from V and 7 bases from J, leaving 13 bases between. DNA for the CDR3: TGTGCCAGCACTCGGACGGCTGGGACCCAGTACTTC. Residues: CASTRTAGTQYF.

The V call is TRBV15, the J call TRBJ2-3; D is unclear. Trimming pared 3 bases from V and 6 bases from J, leaving 13 bases between. The CDR3 runs 14 residues. Germline CDR1 LNHNV, CDR2 YYDKDF (reference sequence). The CDR3 DNA follows: TGTGCCACCAGCAGTTCTGGGTTAACGGATACGCAGTATTTT. Its protein product is CATSSSGLTDTQYF.

The rearrangement uses TRBV29-1 and TRBJ2-1; no clear D. The germline V gene encodes CDR1 SQVTM and CDR2 ANQGSEA. The CDR3 has 14 residues. V lost 4 bases, J lost 9 bases, and 19 bases lay in between. The CDR3 sequence is CSVAPSSRPSEQFF. In nucleotides, the CDR3 is TGCAGCGTTGCCCCATCATCGCGACCATCTGAGCAGTTCTTC.

The genes are TRBV2 and TRBJ2-1; TRBD2 aligns across 10 bases. The CDR3 covers 15 residues. CDR1 SNHLY and CDR2 FYNNEI come from the germline V gene. V lost 4 bases to trimming and J lost 5 bases; unmatched junction nucleotides: 5. DNA for the CDR3: TGTGCCAGCAGTGTGAGCGGGGGGGGTAACAATGAGCAGTTCTTC. It encodes CASSVSGGGNNEQFF.

The V and J genes are TRBV7-8 and TRBJ2-6, with no clear D. CDR1 is SGHVS and CDR2 is FQNEAQ in the germline V gene. The CDR3 totals 15 residues. Trimming removed 2 bases from V and 0 bases from J, with 5 bases in between. CDR3 loop: CASSLRLSGANVLTF. The DNA of the CDR3 is TGTGCCAGCAGCTTAAGGCTCTCTGGGGCCAACGTCCTGACTTTC.

This clonotype was recorded many times. Here the CDR3 reads CASSLAGTGFSNEQFF. CDR3 bases: TGTGCCAGCAGCTTAGCCGGGACAGGGTTTTCCAATGAGCAGTTCTTC. The V call is TRBV11-2, the J call TRBJ2-1; 9 positions match TRBD1. J was trimmed by 6 bases and V by 1 base; bases with no gene match: 7. This CDR3 has 16 residues. Germline loops: CDR1 SGHAT, CDR2 FQNNGV.

CDR3 bases: TGTGCCAGCAGTTACGGTTCGGATCACAATGAGCAGTTCTTC. This translates into CASSYGSDHNEQFF. The V call is TRBV6-2 or TRBV6-3, the J call TRBJ2-1; D gene unclear. Germline CDR1 MNHEY, CDR2 SVGEGT. Trimming shortened V by 2 bases and J by 5 bases, and 10 bases separated the two germline ends. The CDR3 runs to 14 residues.

The CDR3 DNA is TGCGCCAGCAGCCACGGACTAGCGGGAGGGCAGTTCTTC. This codes for CASSHGLAGGQFF. The rearrangement joins TRBV4-3 to TRBJ2-1, with 14 bases matching TRBD2. The length of the CDR3 is 13 residues. V lost 3 bases to trimming and J lost 12 bases; unmatched junction nucleotides: 1. CDR1 LGHNA and CDR2 YSLEER come from the germline V gene.

The chain couples TRBV4-2 to TRBJ2-5; 7 positions agree with TRBD2. Germline V CDR1 and CDR2: LGHNA, YNFKEQ. The CDR3 sequence is 15 residues long. The ends lost 0 bases at V and 7 bases at J; junction bases unmatched: 8. The CDR3 nucleotides read TGTGCCAGCAGCCAAGAAGGTGCGGGAGTTGGGACCCAGTACTTC. Its protein product is CASSQEGAGVGTQYF.

V usage is TRBV12-3 or TRBV12-4 and J usage is TRBJ1-2, with D maybe TRBD1 (5 bases). This CDR3 has 14 amino acids. The V end was cut by 3 bases, the J end by 2 bases, with 10 bases between. For the CDR3, the DNA is TGTGCCAGCAGTTTTGGGGGGACGAACTATGGCTACACCTTC. Protein product: CASSFGGTNYGYTF.

The chain is built from TRBV10-3 and TRBJ1-5; possibly TRBD1 for D (5 bases). Per the germline V gene, CDR1 is ENHRY and CDR2 is SYGVKD. V lost 6 bases and J lost 1, with 13 bases in between. This CDR3 has 15 residues. The CDR3 loop reads CAIRAGLESNQPQHF. The DNA of the CDR3 is TGTGCCATCAGGGCAGGGTTGGAGAGCAATCAGCCCCAGCATTTT.

The V gene is TRBV5-1, the J gene TRBJ2-3; a possible D gene is TRBD1 (5 bases). The CDR3 has 15 amino acids. The germline V and J ends were trimmed by 1 base and 0 bases, with 9 bases remaining between them. Looked up from germline, CDR1 is SGHRS and CDR2 is YFSETQ. The CDR3: CASSLQGFSTDTQYF. CDR3 DNA: TGCGCCAGCAGCTTGCAGGGTTTTAGCACAGATACGCAGTATTTT.

This clonotype has only a few counts. This chain joins TRBV11-2 and TRBJ2-7; D may be TRBD2 (5 bases). The germline V gene has CDR1 SGHAT and CDR2 FQNNGV. The CDR3 has 14 residues. Trimming removed 2 bases from V and 0 bases from J, with 8 bases in between. The CDR3 coding sequence is TGTGCCAGCAGCTTATTCGGGGTCTCCTACGAGCAGTACTTC. Its protein is CASSLFGVSYEQYF.

This clonotype has just a few counts. The chain links TRBV10-3 to TRBJ2-5, with D tentatively TRBD1 (5 bases). V was shortened by 4 bases and J by 2 bases, with 11 bases between the two germline ends. This CDR3 is built from 14 residues. In germline, CDR1 is ENHRY, CDR2 SYGVKD. The CDR3 reads CAISGRGPQETQYF. CDR3 sequence (DNA): TGTGCCATCAGTGGAAGGGGCCCGCAAGAGACCCAGTACTTC.

The V and J genes are TRBV10-3 and TRBJ2-1; D is unclear. V was trimmed by 8 bases and J by 0 bases, leaving 8 bases between them. Germline V gives CDR1 ENHRY, CDR2 SYGVKD. This CDR3 comprises 13 residues. The CDR3 sequence is CAIAKSSYNEQFF. CDR3 DNA: TGTGCCATCGCCAAAAGCTCCTACAATGAGCAGTTCTTC.

This clonotype was seen a handful of times. This CDR3 is CASRVSGSPLYEQYF. In DNA form, the CDR3 reads TGTGCCAGCAGGGTCTCGGGAAGCCCCCTCTACGAGCAGTACTTC. The genes are TRBV2 and TRBJ2-7; D might be TRBD2 (5 bases). Germline CDR1 and CDR2: SNHLY and FYNNEI. Trimming removed 6 bases at V and 3 bases at J, with 18 bases between. This CDR3 has 15 amino acids. The whole variable domain, filled in from reference TRBV2 and TRBJ2-7, reads EPEVTQTPSHQVTQMGQEVILRCVPISNHLYFYWYRQILGQKVEFLVSFYNNEISEKSEIFDDQFSVERPDGSNFTLKIRSTKLEDSAMYFCASRVSGSPLYEQYFGPGTRLTVT.

This clonotype was counted between two and nine times. The J gene is TRBJ2-7, the V gene TRBV18; D not certain. V was trimmed by 5 bases and J by 0 bases, leaving 8 bases between them. Germline V gene data show CDR1 as KGHSH and CDR2 as LQKENI. There are 13 residues in the CDR3. CDR3 region: CASSMDLSYEQYF. The DNA for the CDR3 is TGTGCCAGCTCAATGGACCTCTCCTACGAGCAGTACTTC.

This clonotype occurred many times. The chain links TRBV7-2 to TRBJ2-7, with D unresolved. CDR1 is SGHTA, CDR2 FQGNSA, per germline. The germline V and J ends were trimmed by 2 bases and 7 bases, with 12 bases remaining between them. The CDR3 length is 13 residues. Written as DNA, the CDR3 is TGTGCCAGCAGCTTATTAACTCACAAAGAGCAGTACTTC. Protein sequence: CASSLLTHKEQYF.

This chain uses TRBV11-1 with TRBJ1-4, with 9 bases lining up with TRBD1. This CDR3 has 18 amino acids. Germline-derived CDR1 and CDR2 are SGHAT and FQDESV (reference sequence). V lost 0 bases and J lost 0; bases outside the gene matches: 5. CDR3 residues: CASSLARTGESTNEKLFF. The CDR3 DNA sequence: TGTGCCAGCAGCTTAGCGCGGACAGGGGAGTCAACTAATGAAAAACTGTTTTTT.

This rearrangement joins TRBV5-5 to TRBJ1-5; 9 bases align to TRBD1. CDR1 is SGHKS and CDR2 is YYEKEE in the germline V gene (reference sequence). The CDR3 has 17 residues. The junction had 4 bases not matched to a gene; V was cut back by 0 bases and J by 0 bases. Written as DNA, the CDR3 is TGTGCCAGCAGCTTGGTGGGACAGGGCTATAGCAATCAGCCCCAGCATTTT. This translates into CASSLVGQGYSNQPQHF. Full variable domain (remainder filled in from reference TRBV5-5 and TRBJ1-5): DAGVTQSPTHLIKTRGQQVTLRCSPISGHKSVSWYQQVLGQGPQFIFQYYEKEERGRGNFPDRFSARQFPNYSSELNVNALLLGDSALYLCASSLVGQGYSNQPQHFGDGTRLSIL.

This clonotype was seen more than once but under ten times. J is TRBJ2-2 and V is TRBV4-2; D remains ambiguous. Germline V gene sequence: CDR1 LGHNA, CDR2 YNFKEQ. The CDR3 is 16 amino acids. V lost 1 base, J lost 0 bases, and 9 bases lay in between. Here the CDR3 reads CASSQVHRANTGELFF. CDR3 in DNA: TGTGCCAGCAGCCAAGTACATCGGGCGAACACCGGGGAGCTGTTTTTT.

This clonotype was seen a few times. V usage is TRBV7-9 and J usage is TRBJ2-5; 8 positions match TRBD2. The CDR3 is made up of 15 amino acids. Germline V gene data show CDR1 as SEHNR and CDR2 as FQNEAQ (reference sequence). The J segment lost 0 bases and the V segment lost 5 bases, leaving 5 bases of the junction unmatched. CDR3 in amino acids: CASSPGRGDQETQYF. In DNA, the CDR3 is TGTGCCAGCAGCCCCGGGCGGGGGGACCAAGAGACCCAGTACTTC.

The sample holds many counts of this clonotype. The chain recombines TRBV12-3 or TRBV12-4 with TRBJ2-4; D unresolved. CDR3 length: 12 amino acids. The V end lost 6 bases, the J end lost 10 bases, and 13 bases lay between the germline ends. The CDR3 loop is CASSFRAAIQYF. The CDR3, as DNA: TGTGCCAGCAGCTTTCGGGCCGCTATTCAGTACTTC.

This clonotype showed up just a few times. The rearrangement links TRBV28 to TRBJ2-6; tentatively, D is TRBD1 (6 bases). Trimming pared 5 bases from V and 3 bases from J, leaving 8 bases between. The CDR3 is 14 amino acids. Germline V lookup: CDR1 MDHEN, CDR2 SYDVKM. The CDR3 sequence is CASSTGNGANVLTF. CDR3 bases: TGTGCCAGCAGTACAGGGAATGGGGCCAACGTCCTGACTTTC.

This clonotype has at least ten counts. V and J are TRBV11-2 and TRBJ2-3; 10 bases are a match to TRBD1. The CDR3 spans 15 residues. Losses at the gene ends were 4 bases for V and 4 bases for J; bases not matched to a gene: 5. The germline CDR1 and CDR2 sequences are SGHAT and FQNNGV. CDR3 protein: CASSSQTGGSDTQYF. CDR3 in DNA: TGTGCCAGCAGCTCCCAGACAGGGGGCTCAGATACGCAGTATTTT.